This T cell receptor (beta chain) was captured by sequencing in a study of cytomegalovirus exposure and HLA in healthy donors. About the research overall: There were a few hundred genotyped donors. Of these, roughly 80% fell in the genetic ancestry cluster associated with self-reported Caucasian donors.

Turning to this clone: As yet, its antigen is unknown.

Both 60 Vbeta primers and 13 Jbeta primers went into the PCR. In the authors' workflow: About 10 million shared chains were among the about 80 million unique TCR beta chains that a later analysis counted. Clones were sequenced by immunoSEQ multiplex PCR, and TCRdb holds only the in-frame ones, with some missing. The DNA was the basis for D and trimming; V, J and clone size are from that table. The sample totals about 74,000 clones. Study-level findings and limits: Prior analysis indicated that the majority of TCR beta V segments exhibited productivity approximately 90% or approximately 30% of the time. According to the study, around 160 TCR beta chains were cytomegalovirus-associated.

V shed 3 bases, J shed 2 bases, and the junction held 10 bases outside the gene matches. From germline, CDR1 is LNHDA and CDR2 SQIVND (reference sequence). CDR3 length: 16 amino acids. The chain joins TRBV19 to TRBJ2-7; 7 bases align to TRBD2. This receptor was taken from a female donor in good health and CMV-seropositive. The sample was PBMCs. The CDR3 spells CASSISGAARTYEQYF. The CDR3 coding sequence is TGTGCCAGTAGTATCAGCGGGGCGGCCCGAACCTACGAGCAGTACTTC. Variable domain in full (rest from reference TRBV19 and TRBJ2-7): DGGITQSPKYLFRKEGQNVTLSCEQNLNHDAMYWYRQDPGQGLRLIYYSQIVNDFQKGDIAEGYSVSREKKESFPLTVTSAQKNPTAFYLCASSISGAARTYEQYFGPGTRLTVT.